The clone carrying this T cell receptor (beta chain) showed up just a few times. What it binds is unknown. This sample is part of a study of beta chain features in type 1 diabetes. Study-wide context: Sorted cells examined across all samples numbered some 98 million. The study, taken as a whole, reports: Equally in patients and controls, PCR might preferentially amplify shorter templates. Junctions at VDJ sites from type 1 diabetes patients had fewer insertions and more deletions.

Reverse transcription of all isolated RNA meant that expressed TCRB transcripts were sequenced. The assay was immunoSEQ multiplex PCR, and TCRdb's table has in-frame clones only and misses some. The data show roughly 400,000 clones, around 15% seen once. Trimming pared 5 bases from V and 3 bases from J, leaving 16 bases between. This CDR3 has 15 residues. Germline V gene lookup returns CDR1 SEHNR and CDR2 FQNEAQ (reference sequence). The sample was naive CD4+ T cells from blood. The clonotype comes from a woman aged 18 to 35 in good health. The chain is built from TRBV7-9 and TRBJ1-1; D uncertain. The DNA for the CDR3 is TGTGCCAGCAGCCCGCCGGGAGGAAAGTACACTGAAGCTTTCTTT. Amino acid sequence: CASSPPGGKYTEAFF.